The 7 T cell receptor beta chains listed next were all sequenced from one sample in a study of persistence of HIV-infected CD4 T cells. This was the immunoSEQ version 4 assay in survey mode. Only in-frame clones appear in the TCRdb table, and some are missing; sequencing was by immunoSEQ multiplex PCR. Here the sample spans approximately 45,000 clones, approximately 90% being singletons. Nonspecific anti-CD3/anti-CD28 bead stimulation represents the broad CD4+ T cell repertoire. Responding CD4+ T cells were sorted by upregulation of both CD40 ligand and CD69. These TCRs' antigens remain unknown. The specimen was CD4+ T cells sorted from PBMCs after approximately 19-hour stimulation, collected from a patient who received antiretroviral therapy. These receptors all stem from an adult woman with HIV who was CMV-seropositive.

This clone was counted a single time. This chain uses TRBV7-6 with TRBJ1-5, with 11 nucleotides matching TRBD1. Germline loops: CDR1 SGHVS, CDR2 FNYEAQ. The CDR3 has 17 amino acids. J was trimmed by 3 bases and V by 5 bases; bases with no gene match: 9. The chain's CDR3 is CASSAGGTGGYNQPQHF. In DNA form, the CDR3 reads TGTGCCAGCAGCGCGGGGGGGACAGGGGGTTACAATCAGCCCCAGCATTTT. The complete variable domain, with remaining parts taken from reference TRBV7-6 and TRBJ1-5, reads GAGVSQSPRYKVTKRGQDVALRCDPISGHVSLYWYRQALGQGPEFLTYFNYEAQQDKSGLPNDRFSAERPEGSISTLTIQRTEQRDSAMYRCASSAGGTGGYNQPQHFGDGTRLSIL.

The chain has TRBV28 and TRBJ2-7; 7 positions match TRBD1. Germline values: CDR1 MDHEN, CDR2 SYDVKM. Germline trimming cut 4 bases from V and 4 bases from J; bases unmatched to any gene: 7. The CDR3 totals 14 residues. The CDR3 coding sequence is TGTGCCAGCAGTTCACCGGGACAGAAGTACGAGCAGTACTTC. Protein sequence: CASSSPGQKYEQYF.

This chain connects TRBV12-3 or TRBV12-4 to TRBJ2-3; the D is unclear. CDR3 length: 12 residues. V lost 3 bases, J lost 2 bases, and 3 bases lay in between. The CDR3 bases are TGTGCCAGCAGTTTCTCCACAGATACGCAGTATTTT. This sequence encodes CASSFSTDTQYF.

The CDR3 DNA reads TGCGCCAGCAGCCAAGGCCGGCTGGGCTTTTGGTACCAAGAGACCCAGTACTTC. Amino acid sequence: CASSQGRLGFWYQETQYF. V is TRBV4-1 and J is TRBJ2-5, with D hard to call. Trimming removed 1 base at V and 0 bases at J, with 18 bases between. This CDR3 is 18 amino acids long. CDR1 MGHRA and CDR2 YSYEKL come from the germline V gene.

The rearrangement links TRBV27 to TRBJ1-2, with a tentative D call TRBD1 (5 bases). The CDR3 totals 13 residues. The V gene's germline CDR1 is MNHEY and CDR2 SMNVEV (reference sequence). V lost 2 bases, J lost 5 bases, and 9 bases lay in between. The CDR3 reads CASSLPGGYGYTF. In nucleotides, the CDR3 is TGTGCCAGCAGTTTACCCGGGGGTTATGGCTACACCTTC.

This clone was seen once. Here the CDR3 reads CASSLAYEQYF. The CDR3 DNA follows: TGTGCCAGCAGTCTTGCCTACGAGCAGTACTTC. The rearrangement links TRBV28 to TRBJ2-7, with D hard to call. This CDR3 is 11 amino acids long. V gave up 5 bases and J gave up 2 bases, with 4 bases separating them. Looked up from germline, CDR1 is MDHEN and CDR2 is SYDVKM.

The genes are TRBV30 and TRBJ2-7, with a tentative D call TRBD2 (5 bases). The V end lost 0 bases, the J end lost 9 bases, and 18 bases lay between the germline ends. The CDR3 runs to 14 residues. CDR1 and CDR2 from the germline V gene are GTSNPN and SVGIG (reference sequence). CDR3 nucleotide sequence: TGTGCCTGGAGTGTGGTGACGACTGGGAGCGGGCAGTACTTC. It yields the protein CAWSVVTTGSGQYF.